Listed below are T cell receptor beta chains from one sample, sequenced in a study of PD-1 blockade in classical Hodgkin lymphoma. Here immunoSEQ multiplex PCR was the method, and the copy in TCRdb shows in-frame clones only, minus some. The sample has over 10,000 clones, around 90% seen once. This material consisted of peripheral blood mononuclear cells (PBMCs), taken at baseline. The source is a human donor with classical Hodgkin lymphoma. CDR3s include the opening cysteine and the closing phenylalanine or tryptophan. A D gene is named only where the DNA matches it firmly. Clone size is given for some rows only: seen once, a few or many times, or a class if the clone is expanded.

v_call	cdr3_length	j_call	d_call	clone_size	cdr3_aa	cdr3_nt
TRBV7-6	16	TRBJ2-1	-	-	CASSHFTAGLHNEQFF	TGTGCCAGCAGCCATTTCACGGCGGGGCTCCACAATGAGCAGTTCTTC
TRBV7-9	14	TRBJ1-2	-	-	CASSLTTAANGYTF	TGTGCCAGCAGTCTTACGACAGCGGCTAATGGCTACACCTTC
TRBV6-5	13	TRBJ1-2	TRBD1	once	CASSPDRAYGYTF	TGTGCCAGCAGCCCGGACAGGGCCTATGGCTACACCTTC
TRBV27	14	TRBJ1-2	-	-	CASSPQAATGGYTF	TGTGCCAGCAGTCCTCAGGCAGCGACGGGAGGCTACACCTTC
TRBV4-1	21	TRBJ2-5	-	-	CASSQAIIGEPGGGRSETQYF	TGCGCCAGCAGCCAAGCGATTATTGGTGAACCCGGAGGAGGGAGGTCAGAGACCCAGTACTTC
TRBV6-9	12	TRBJ1-3	-	-	CASRGSGNTIYF	TGTGCCAGCAGGGGATCTGGAAACACCATATATTTT
TRBV4-1	14	TRBJ2-1	TRBD2	-	CASSPRRGDNEQFF	TGCGCCAGCAGCCCGAGGCGGGGGGACAATGAGCAGTTCTTC
TRBV6-6	11	TRBJ2-7	-	few	CASSYSQEQYF	TGTGCCAGCAGTTACTCCCAGGAGCAGTACTTC
TRBV7-4	15	TRBJ2-7	TRBD2	-	CASRLDIAGSYEQYF	TGTGCCAGCAGACTCGACATAGCGGGAAGTTACGAGCAGTACTTC
TRBV6-1	15	TRBJ2-1	-	-	CASSEVRGRYNEQFF	TGTGCCAGCAGTGAAGTCAGGGGCCGCTACAATGAGCAGTTCTTC
TRBV6-6	16	TRBJ2-5	-	-	CASTSSREQIQETQYF	TGTGCCAGCACTAGCAGTCGTGAACAGATACAAGAGACCCAGTACTTC
TRBV6-6	14	TRBJ1-2	-	-	CASSYAGGFYGYTF	TGTGCCAGCAGTTACGCCGGGGGATTCTATGGCTACACCTTC
TRBV4-1	15	TRBJ2-2	-	-	CASFNVGGGTGELFF	TGCGCCAGCTTTAACGTCGGAGGAGGCACCGGGGAGCTGTTTTTT
TRBV15	13	TRBJ2-7	TRBD1	-	CATRTGQNYEQYF	TGTGCCACCAGGACGGGACAGAACTACGAGCAGTACTTC
TRBV5-1	15	TRBJ2-1	TRBD1	-	CASSPDRAPYNEQFF	TGCGCCAGCAGCCCGGACAGGGCACCATACAATGAGCAGTTCTTC
TRBV11-3	14	TRBJ2-1	-	-	CASSLEGALNEQFF	TGTGCCAGCAGCTTAGAAGGGGCGTTGAATGAGCAGTTCTTC
TRBV6-1	14	TRBJ1-2	-	-	CASFFPSGLGGYTF	TGTGCCAGCTTCTTTCCTTCAGGCCTCGGAGGCTACACCTTC
TRBV9	14	TRBJ1-2	TRBD1	-	CASTRGQGDYGYTF	TGTGCCAGCACCCGGGGACAGGGTGACTATGGCTACACCTTC
TRBV11-2	14	TRBJ1-5	-	-	CASSPLSSNQPQHF	TGTGCCAGCAGCCCACTGTCCAGCAATCAGCCCCAGCATTTT
TRBV19	16	TRBJ1-1	-	-	CASSMYGYQFNTEAFF	TGTGCCAGTAGTATGTACGGGTACCAGTTTAACACTGAAGCTTTCTTT
TRBV19	12	TRBJ1-5	-	-	CASSIGGEPQHF	TGTGCCAGTAGTATAGGCGGGGAGCCCCAGCATTTT
TRBV19	16	TRBJ1-5	TRBD1	once	CASSTPGQGDNQPQHF	TGTGCCAGTAGTACCCCGGGACAGGGTGACAATCAGCCCCAGCATTTT
TRBV5-1	14	TRBJ1-1	-	-	CASSFRVEDTEAFF	TGCGCCAGCAGCTTCAGGGTGGAGGACACTGAAGCTTTCTTT
TRBV7-9	14	TRBJ1-1	-	-	CASSLDGLNTEAFF	TGTGCCAGCAGCTTGGACGGATTGAACACTGAAGCTTTCTTT
TRBV5-4	14	TRBJ2-2	-	few	CASSLDSSAGELFF	TGTGCCAGCAGCTTAGACTCTAGCGCCGGGGAGCTGTTTTTT
TRBV2	10	TRBJ2-5	-	-	CASNVETQYF	TGTGCCAGCAATGTGGAGACCCAGTACTTC
TRBV19	14	TRBJ1-4	TRBD1	-	CARPDRDPNEKLFF	TGTGCCAGGCCAGACAGGGACCCTAATGAAAAACTGTTTTTT
TRBV11-2	16	TRBJ1-1	-	-	CASSPQTGLRNTEAFF	TGTGCCAGCAGCCCCCAGACAGGCCTGAGGAACACTGAAGCTTTCTTT
TRBV6-5	15	TRBJ2-7	TRBD1	once	CASTLGQGISYEQYF	TGTGCCAGCACATTGGGACAGGGAATCTCCTACGAGCAGTACTTC
TRBV21-1	17	TRBJ1-1	-	-	CASSNNGTGTGNTEAFF	TGTGCCAGCAGCAATAATGGGACCGGGACAGGAAACACTGAAGCTTTCTTT
TRBV10-1	13	TRBJ2-7	TRBD1	-	CASSPSTGLEQYF	TGCGCCAGCAGCCCTTCGACAGGGCTCGAGCAGTACTTC
TRBV5-4	18	TRBJ1-4	TRBD1	-	CASSLVGTGYATNEKLFF	TGTGCCAGCAGCTTGGTTGGGACAGGCTATGCAACTAATGAAAAACTGTTTTTT
TRBV4-1	16	TRBJ1-6	-	-	CASSQRQAALNSPLHF	TGCGCCAGCAGCCAACGGCAGGCAGCGTTAAATTCACCCCTCCACTTT
TRBV19	16	TRBJ2-3	TRBD2	-	CASSASGTSGRNTQYF	TGTGCCAGTAGTGCATCCGGGACTAGCGGGAGGAATACGCAGTATTTT
TRBV5-4	14	TRBJ2-2	-	-	CASSFGAGTGELFF	TGTGCCAGCAGCTTTGGGGCAGGCACCGGGGAGCTGTTTTTT
TRBV18	17	TRBJ2-7	TRBD2	-	CASSPTLRTSPSYEQYF	TGTGCCAGCTCACCCACATTACGGACTAGCCCCTCCTACGAGCAGTACTTC
TRBV7-9	14	TRBJ2-7	-	few	CASGRGGVSYEQYF	TGTGCCAGTGGGCGCGGTGGGGTATCCTACGAGCAGTACTTC
TRBV11-1	14	TRBJ1-1	TRBD1	-	CASSPRTGRTEAFF	TGTGCCAGCAGCCCCCGGACAGGGAGGACTGAAGCTTTCTTT
TRBV27	12	TRBJ2-5	-	-	CASSLRGETQYF	TGTGCCAGCAGTTTAAGGGGAGAGACCCAGTACTTC
TRBV5-6	16	TRBJ2-3	TRBD2	-	CASSLGLAGPTDTQYF	TGTGCCAGCAGCTTGGGGCTAGCGGGCCCCACAGATACGCAGTATTTT